The clone carrying this T cell receptor beta chain came up many times. This entry belongs to a study of blood T cells in healthy people across ages. Study as a whole: In model experiments, template switching was able to capture about one barcoded beta molecule for every two T cells that were present.

Alongside a J-beta primer mix, a sample-barcoded 5' primer served in a second PCR lasting roughly 7 to 11 cycles. Every sample gave at least 2.5 million paired-end reads containing CDR3. One entry per CDR3 protein results from TCRdb running MiXCR on the 5' RACE reads. Found here are about 1,600,000 distinct CDR3 sequences, roughly 40% of them singletons; the top ten hold 7% to 9.5%. The length of the CDR3 is 13 residues. Germline CDR1 and CDR2: SQVTM and ANQGSEA. The germline V and J ends were trimmed by 7 bases and 5 bases, with 15 bases remaining between them. The chain has TRBV29-1 and TRBJ2-4, with a possible D match to TRBD2 (6 bases). The TCR comes from a woman in her late teens or twenties in good health. The specimen was blood. CDR3 region: CSGRGVNQNIQYF. The CDR3 bases are TGCAGCGGACGCGGGGTCAACCAAAACATTCAGTACTTC. The whole variable domain, filled in from reference TRBV29-1 and TRBJ2-4, reads SAVISQKPSRDICQRGTSLTIQCQVDSQVTMMFWYRQQPGQSLTLIATANQGSEATYESGFVIDKFPISRPNLTFSTLTVSNMSPEDSSIYLCSGRGVNQNIQYFGAGTRLSVL.